The present T cell receptor (beta chain) was sequenced within a study of T cells after yellow fever vaccination. This clonotype has at least ten counts. The junction had 4 bases not matched to a gene; V was cut back by 0 bases and J by 5 bases. The CDR3 runs to 14 residues. The germline CDR1 and CDR2 sequences are SGHRS and YFSETQ. TCRdb passed the 5' RACE reads through MiXCR, listing each CDR3 protein once. The sample consists of hundreds of thousands of distinct CDR3 sequences, about a sixth of them appearing once. The material was PBMCs, obtained about 5 days after the first yellow fever vaccination. This receptor was obtained from a man between 18 and 29 years old who received the YFV17D yellow fever vaccine. The chain links TRBV5-1 to TRBJ2-7; 8 bases are shared with TRBD1. The CDR3 bases are TGCGCCAGCAGCTTGGGACAGGGGTATGACGAGCAGTACTTC. Amino acids: CASSLGQGYDEQYF.